This TCR beta chain stems from a study of shared clonotypes between healthy human individuals. Study-wide background: The people who gave samples were a couple of women and three men aged 18 to 49. The study's findings and limits: The sharing of roughly 5% of naive CD4 clonotypes was seen across a handful of donors. Sampling covered blood only; tissue repertoires likely differ.

The assay was immunoSEQ multiplex PCR, and TCRdb's table has in-frame clones only and misses some. Altogether about 1.5 million clones are present, around 98% being singletons, with the ten largest covering approximately 0.45%. Comments on this clone: What it binds is not known.

This receptor was obtained from a man in his thirties or forties in good health. Sequencing was carried out using naive CD4+ T cells sorted from blood. Subset here: CD45RA+ positively selected.

The CDR3 here is CSALTGGFGNIQYF. The CDR3 nucleotides read TGCAGCGCCCTGACAGGGGGCTTCGGAAACATTCAGTACTTC. The rearrangement uses TRBV29-1 and TRBJ2-4; the match to TRBD1 covers 10 bases. The CDR3 is 14 amino acids. J gave up 6 bases and V 7 bases, and 9 bases lay outside the gene matches. Germline V gene data show CDR1 as SQVTM and CDR2 as ANQGSEA.